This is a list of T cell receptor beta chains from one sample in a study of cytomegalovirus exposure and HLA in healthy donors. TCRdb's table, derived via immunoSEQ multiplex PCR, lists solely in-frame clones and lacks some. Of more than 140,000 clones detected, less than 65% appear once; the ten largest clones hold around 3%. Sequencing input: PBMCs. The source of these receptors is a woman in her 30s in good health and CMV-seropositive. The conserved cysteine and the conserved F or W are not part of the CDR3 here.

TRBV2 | ASSFGQGSTEAF
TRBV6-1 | ASNTQIGTVYGYT
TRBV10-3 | AISERTSGSYEQY
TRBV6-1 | ASSGGTTLNYEQY
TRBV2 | ASNGYSNTEAF
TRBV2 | ASTLGGAENTIY
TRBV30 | AWGTWGAGNTIY
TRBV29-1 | RMPRPTGVTDTQY
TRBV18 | ASSPSGGNNSPLH
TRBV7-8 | ASSLPGNQPQH
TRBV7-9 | ASSTENTEAF
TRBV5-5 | ASSLSTGFDIQY
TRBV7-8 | ASSLAAGGSADTQY
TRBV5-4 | ASSTSSGRSHEQY
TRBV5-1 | ASSVKPGLNEKLF
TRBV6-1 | ASSGTGDEKLF
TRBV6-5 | ASSLLAGGRYEQY
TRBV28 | ASSLLTGYSNQPQH
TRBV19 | ASRGYGRNTEAF
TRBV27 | ASSVGPPGIYEQY
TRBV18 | ASSPGTGDTEAF
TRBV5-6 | ASSLGSSLYEQY
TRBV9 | ASSPSSTRPYEQY
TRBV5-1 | ASRSGTGHYEQY
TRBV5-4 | ASSFDRTGELF
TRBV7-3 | ASSTLGGTDTQY
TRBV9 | ASPRYETQY
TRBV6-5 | ASSSGQNYGYT
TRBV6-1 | ASNVQGAGESPLH
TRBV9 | ASSVVGYTGELF
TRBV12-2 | ASRLLQGPWCGYT
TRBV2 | ASSEAGQLEAF
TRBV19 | ASTRLAGTSNTGELF
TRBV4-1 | ASSQEGLAGRTDTQY
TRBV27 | ASHTGGEQF
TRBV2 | ASSYVQIVNYGYT
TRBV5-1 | ASSLGQIQETQY
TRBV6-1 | ASSGPGRRRPGANVLT
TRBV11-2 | ASSLETGNTIY
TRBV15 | ATSRDAGAYEQY
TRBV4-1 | ASSPRLAGGTDTQY
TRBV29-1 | SVGRTGVTDTQY
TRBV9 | ASSYRGGGRSGETQY
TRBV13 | ASSTPRGRNEQF
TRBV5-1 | ASSLNLGEQPQH
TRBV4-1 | ASSQGPVSGYEQY
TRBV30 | AWRGLKFGSGNTIY
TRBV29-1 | SVIRGRGNEQF
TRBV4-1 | ASSQEGLVPTGELF
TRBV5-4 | ASSLWDRDEKLF
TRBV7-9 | ASSLQGAFDYGYT